The 25 T cell receptor beta chains reported below all come from one sample, sequenced in a study of PD-L1 blockade in urothelial cancer. Sequencing was performed with immunoSEQ multiplex PCR; in TCRdb, only in-frame clones are kept and a portion is missing. The sample includes 57,000 or so clones, about four fifths of them seen just once. Source: PBMCs, taken around atezolizumab (anti-PD-L1) treatment. Receptors originate from a man aged 70-80 years with urothelial cancer.

The chain recombines TRBV29-1 with TRBJ1-1, with TRBD1 as a possible D gene (6 bases). The V end lost 4 bases, the J end lost 1 base, and 13 bases lay between the germline ends. In germline, CDR1 is SQVTM, CDR2 ANQGSEA. The CDR3 contains 14 residues. The CDR3 here is CSVGGGFENTEAFF. CDR3 nucleotide sequence: TGCAGCGTTGGGGGGGGCTTTGAGAACACTGAAGCTTTCTTT.

In this sample, this clone turned up a few times. This chain links TRBV29-1 with TRBJ2-3, with TRBD2 matching over 7 bases. The J segment lost 4 bases and the V segment lost 0 bases, leaving 7 bases of the junction unmatched. The CDR3 extends over 15 amino acids. The germline V gene has CDR1 SQVTM and CDR2 ANQGSEA. This CDR3 reads CSVEDGLAVSDTQYF. CDR3 bases: TGCAGCGTTGAAGACGGGCTAGCGGTGTCAGATACGCAGTATTTT.

The chain combines TRBV28 with TRBJ2-2, with a weak D call TRBD2 (5 bases). CDR1 is MDHEN, CDR2 SYDVKM, per germline. Trimming took 5 bases from V and 3 from J, leaving 13 bases between them. The CDR3 has 15 amino acids. The DNA of the CDR3 is TGTGCCAGCAGTCCTTCGCTAGCCGACACCGGGGAGCTGTTTTTT. Translating it yields CASSPSLADTGELFF.

CDR3 in amino acids: CASSQDSYNEQFF. DNA of the CDR3: TGTGCCAGCAGCCAGGACTCATACAATGAGCAGTTCTTC. The V and J genes are TRBV28 and TRBJ2-1; maybe TRBD2 (5 bases). Germline CDR1 and CDR2: MDHEN and SYDVKM. V was trimmed by 6 bases and J by 4 bases, leaving 10 bases between them. This CDR3 is built from 13 residues.

The J gene is TRBJ2-1, the V gene TRBV5-6, with a weak D call TRBD1 (5 bases). V lost 2 bases, J lost 1 base, and 16 bases lay in between. The CDR3 consists of 17 residues. CDR1 SGHDT and CDR2 YYEEEE come from the germline V gene. CDR3 in DNA: TGTGCCAGCAGCTTTTCGTCAGGGTTGTTGTCCTACAATGAGCAGTTCTTC. Protein: CASSFSSGLLSYNEQFF.

The rearrangement links TRBV13 to TRBJ2-1; 7 positions agree with TRBD2. The V segment lost 5 bases and the J segment 6 bases; nucleotides outside the gene matches: 13. The CDR3 runs to 16 residues. Per the germline V gene, CDR1 is PRHDT and CDR2 is FYEKMQ (reference sequence). This CDR3 reads CASSLDMGGPSNEQFF. CDR3 coding DNA: TGTGCCAGCAGCCTAGATATGGGAGGGCCAAGCAATGAGCAGTTCTTC.

This chain uses TRBV28 with TRBJ1-1; unclear D gene. V lost 3 bases, J lost 5 bases, and 7 bases lay in between. Per the germline V gene, CDR1 is MDHEN and CDR2 is SYDVKM. The CDR3 loop spans 12 amino acids. CDR3 region: CASSFRSTEAFF. CDR3 sequence (DNA): TGTGCCAGCAGTTTTAGATCAACTGAAGCTTTCTTT.

The genes are TRBV10-2 and TRBJ1-1; D possibly corresponds to TRBD1 (5 bases). The CDR3 extends over 12 amino acids. The germline V gene encodes CDR1 WSHSY and CDR2 SAAADI. The V and J ends lost 6 bases and 7 bases respectively, with 12 bases between them. CDR3 region: CASSQGRGEAFF. The CDR3 region has the DNA TGCGCCAGCAGCCAAGGAAGGGGTGAAGCTTTCTTT.

The J gene is TRBJ2-7, the V gene TRBV5-5; TRBD1 agrees at 9 bases. In germline, CDR1 is SGHKS, CDR2 YYEKEE (reference sequence). J lost 5 bases, V lost 4 bases, and 7 bases had no gene match. The CDR3 is 14 residues long. CDR3: CASSIGQGSDEQYF. CDR3 DNA: TGTGCCAGCAGCATTGGACAGGGGAGCGACGAGCAGTACTTC.

The chain employs TRBV10-3 and TRBJ2-1; D unclear. The germline V gene encodes CDR1 ENHRY and CDR2 SYGVKD. Trimming removed 4 bases from V and 5 bases from J, with 9 bases in between. The CDR3 covers 13 residues. The CDR3 DNA reads TGTGCCATCAGTGTTTATCCGGACAATGAGCAGTTCTTC. It codes for CAISVYPDNEQFF.

The chain uses TRBV6-4 and TRBJ2-1; TRBD2 agrees at 8 bases. The V gene end was trimmed by 0 bases and the J gene end by 8 bases; junction bases not matched to a gene: 6. Germline V gene sequence: CDR1 MRHNA, CDR2 SNTAGT. The length of the CDR3 is 15 residues. The CDR3 DNA is TGTGCCAGCAGTGACTCTAGCAGCGGGGGCGATGAGCAGTTCTTC. As protein: CASSDSSSGGDEQFF.

This clone was observed a handful of times. The DNA of the CDR3 is TGTGCCACCTACGAGATCCCATACACTGAAGCTTTCTTT. Encoded protein: CATYEIPYTEAFF. The chain is built from TRBV2 and TRBJ1-1; unclear D gene. This CDR3 is 13 amino acids long. V lost 10 bases, J lost 3 bases, and 15 bases lay in between. Germline lookup yields CDR1 SNHLY and CDR2 FYNNEI.

The V gene is TRBV6-4, the J gene TRBJ1-4, with TRBD1 identical over 11 bases. This CDR3 spans 16 amino acids. The ends lost 2 bases at V and 8 bases at J; junction bases unmatched: 7. Per germline, CDR1 MRHNA and CDR2 SNTAGT. The DNA for the CDR3 is TGTGCCAGCAGTGACACGGACAGGGGGCGAGAAGAAAAACTGTTTTTT. As protein: CASSDTDRGREEKLFF.

To note about this clone: The sample holds other DNA sequences that translate to the same CDR3. CDR3 in DNA: TGTGCCAGCTCACCGGGACAGGGGATGGAGACCCAGTACTTC. It encodes CASSPGQGMETQYF. The chain employs TRBV18 and TRBJ2-5, with 10 nucleotides matching TRBD1. The germline V gene has CDR1 KGHSH and CDR2 LQKENI. J was trimmed by 5 bases and V by 3 bases; bases with no gene match: 3. The CDR3 totals 14 residues.

J is TRBJ2-7 and V is TRBV15; tentatively, D is TRBD1 (6 bases). This CDR3 region has 17 residues. V was trimmed by 1 base and J by 1 base, leaving 17 bases between them. Germline V gene lookup returns CDR1 LNHNV and CDR2 YYDKDF (reference sequence). The CDR3: CATSRARQAPFSYEQYF. Here the CDR3 DNA reads TGTGCCACCAGCAGAGCTAGACAGGCTCCCTTTTCCTACGAGCAGTACTTC.

The genes are TRBV27 and TRBJ2-3; 8 bases fit TRBD1. The CDR3 length is 14 residues. V trimming: 6 bases; J trimming: 3 bases; junction bases outside the gene matches: 5. Germline CDR1 MNHEY, CDR2 SMNVEV (reference sequence). The chain's CDR3 is CASSRDRSTDTQYF. CDR3 in DNA: TGTGCCAGCAGCCGGGACAGGAGTACAGATACGCAGTATTTT.

The chain employs TRBV5-3 and TRBJ1-3; 10 bases map to TRBD1. TRBV5-3 falls under the ORF class, with uncertain function. J gave up 3 bases and V 2 bases, and 14 bases lay outside the gene matches. This CDR3 comprises 19 residues. The CDR3 here is CARSFEWDRGLMSGNTIYF. The CDR3 bases are TGTGCCAGAAGCTTCGAGTGGGACAGGGGATTAATGAGTGGAAACACCATATATTTT.

V is TRBV11-3 and J is TRBJ2-7; 8 bases align to TRBD1. CDR1 and CDR2 from the germline V gene are SGHNT and YENEEA. Trimming took 3 bases from V and 5 from J; bases not matched to a gene: 3. The CDR3 is made up of 13 amino acids. In DNA form, the CDR3 reads TGTGCCAGCAGCTTGAACAGGGGGGACGAGCAGTACTTC. Protein product: CASSLNRGDEQYF.

The chain recombines TRBV27 with TRBJ2-1, with 9 bases lining up with TRBD2. The V gene end was trimmed by 5 bases and the J gene end by 6 bases; junction bases not matched to a gene: 11. Germline-derived CDR1 and CDR2 are MNHEY and SMNVEV (reference sequence). CDR3 length: 16 residues. Here the CDR3 DNA reads TGTGCCAGCAGTACACTAGGGACTAGCATACTCAATGAGCAGTTCTTC. Its protein is CASSTLGTSILNEQFF.

This rearrangement joins TRBV4-1 to TRBJ2-1; 13 positions match TRBD2. Germline V lookup: CDR1 MGHRA, CDR2 YSYEKL. Trimming cost V 3 bases and J 9 bases; bases outside gene matches: 11. CDR3 size: 17 residues. This chain's CDR3 is CASSQEPTSGRSGEQFF. The DNA of the CDR3 is TGCGCCAGCAGCCAGGAGCCGACTAGCGGGAGGTCGGGTGAGCAGTTCTTC.

J is TRBJ2-2 and V is TRBV30; unclear D gene. This CDR3 has 13 residues. Between the trimmed V and J ends, which lost 0 bases and 4 bases, there was a span of 6 bases. Germline V CDR1 and CDR2: GTSNPN, SVGIG (reference sequence). The CDR3 region is CAWSVRSTGELFF. CDR3 coding DNA: TGTGCCTGGAGTGTTCGCAGCACCGGGGAGCTGTTTTTT.

This chain uses TRBV5-6 with TRBJ2-7; TRBD2 might be the D (6 bases). The CDR3 runs to 14 residues. CDR1 is SGHDT, CDR2 YYEEEE, per germline. Trimming removed 4 bases at V and 3 bases at J, with 14 bases between. CDR3 amino acids: CASSRRGENYEQYF. The DNA of the CDR3 is TGTGCCAGCAGCAGACGCGGGGAGAACTACGAGCAGTACTTC. The variable domain in full, with the rest retrieved from reference TRBV5-6 and TRBJ2-7, is DAGVTQSPTHLIKTRGQQVTLRCSPKSGHDTVSWYQQALGQGPQFIFQYYEEEERQRGNFPDRFSGHQFPNYSSELNVNALLLGDSALYLCASSRRGENYEQYFGPGTRLTVT.

The genes are TRBV5-8 and TRBJ2-5, with D possibly being TRBD1 (6 bases). The CDR3 loop spans 14 amino acids. Trimming shortened V by 4 bases and J by 4 bases, and 14 bases separated the two germline ends. Germline lookup yields CDR1 SGHTS and CDR2 YDEGEE. The CDR3 is CASSRNRALETQYF. CDR3 DNA sequence: TGTGCCAGCAGCAGGAACAGGGCCCTAGAGACCCAGTACTTC.

J is TRBJ2-7 and V is TRBV5-8, with 13 bases identical to TRBD2. In germline, CDR1 is SGHTS, CDR2 YDEGEE. Unmatched junction bases numbered 10, after V lost 4 bases and J lost 6 bases. The CDR3 spans 16 residues. DNA for the CDR3: TGTGCCAGCAGCAGCGTAGGACTAGCGGGAGTTGCCGAGCAGTACTTC. It yields the protein CASSSVGLAGVAEQYF. Full variable domain (rest looked up from reference TRBV5-8 and TRBJ2-7): EAGVTQSPTHLIKTRGQQATLRCSPISGHTSVYWYQQALGLGLQFLLWYDEGEERNRGNFPPRFSGRQFPNYSSELNVNALELEDSALYLCASSSVGLAGVAEQYFGPGTRLTVT.

The rearrangement joins TRBV5-1 to TRBJ2-1, with TRBD2 matching over 9 bases. CDR3 length: 15 amino acids. The J segment lost 4 bases and the V segment lost 4 bases, leaving 6 bases of the junction unmatched. Germline V gene lookup returns CDR1 SGHRS and CDR2 YFSETQ. The chain's CDR3 is CASSRTSDPYNEQFF. DNA of the CDR3: TGCGCCAGCAGCAGGACTAGCGACCCTTACAATGAGCAGTTCTTC.